This T cell receptor beta chain was observed in a study of T-cell reconstitution after alpha-beta-depleted transplantation in children. Unique molecular identifiers featured in how the TCRbeta library was prepared. TCRdb passed the PCR reads through MiXCR, listing each CDR3 protein once. The table records roughly 610,000 distinct CDR3 sequences, roughly a tenth of them present only once. V trimming: 2 bases; J trimming: 5 bases; junction bases outside the gene matches: 7. The germline V gene has CDR1 SEHNR and CDR2 FQNEAQ (reference sequence). CDR3 size: 17 residues. This chain uses TRBV7-9 with TRBJ2-1, with 12 bases identical to TRBD2. The clonotype originates from a human donor who donated a stem cell graft to a child with acute myeloid leukemia. The specimen comprised PBMCs from the stem cell graft donor, sampled from the stem cell graft. CDR3 amino acids: CASSLRLAGARDNEQFF. The CDR3 DNA follows: TGTGCCAGCAGCTTAAGACTAGCGGGAGCACGGGACAATGAGCAGTTCTTC.